This T cell receptor beta chain was recovered during a study of blood T cell repertoires in COVID-19. Study-wide background: Some COVID-19 samples were acute and others convalescent; all came from the United States, Italy and Spain.

Cohorts were assigned according to the clinical history that participants reported. Either two negative PCRs, clearance, or symptom resolution qualified Cohort 3 donors as recovered. Trimming cost V 10 bases and J 5 bases, with 11 bases left between them. CDR1 and CDR2 from the germline V gene are MNHEY and SMNVEV (reference sequence). The CDR3 loop spans 12 amino acids. TCRdb's copy holds only in-frame clones and misses some; the assay was immunoSEQ multiplex PCR. The repertoire holds some 340,000 clones, with 70% to 90% as singletons. This sequence joins TRBV27 and TRBJ1-4, with D possibly TRBD1 on 6 matching bases. The receptor comes from a woman aged 25 to 39 who had recovered from COVID-19. The source material was PBMCs or T cells enriched from blood (not recorded which). The CDR3 region is CATGGANEKLFF. CDR3 nucleotide sequence: TGTGCCACCGGGGGGGCAAATGAAAAACTGTTTTTT.